A selection of T cell receptor beta chains follows, all from one sample in a study of T cell responses to AZD1222 COVID-19 vaccine. Sequenced by immunoSEQ multiplex PCR; TCRdb stores in-frame clones only, minus some. The table records under 200,000 clones, more than 85% of them present only once. Sequences were derived from peripheral blood, sampled on day 0 of AZD1222 vaccination. These receptors came from an adult in good health. Both conserved end residues are part of each CDR3. The D gene is left open where the match is weak. Only some rows state a clone size, as once, few, many or a class for expanded clones.

clone size: once
J gene: TRBJ1-5
D gene: TRBD1
V gene: TRBV7-8
CDR3 DNA: TGTGCCAGCAGCCCTACAGGGGGTTTCCAGCCCCAGCATTTT
CDR3 protein: CASSPTGGFQPQHF

clone size: .
J gene: TRBJ2-7
D gene: .
V gene: TRBV5-1
CDR3 DNA: TGCGCCAGTGCCCCGTGGGCAGACCTCTCCTACGAGCAGTACTTC
CDR3 protein: CASAPWADLSYEQYF

clone size: .
J gene: TRBJ2-3
D gene: TRBD2
V gene: TRBV3-1/TRBV3-2
CDR3 DNA: TGTGCCAGCAGCCAGACTAGCGGGAGGACCACAGATACGCAGTATTTT
CDR3 protein: CASSQTSGRTTDTQYF

clone size: .
J gene: TRBJ1-4
D gene: .
V gene: TRBV5-6
CDR3 DNA: TGTGCCAGCAGCTTCCAGGGTGGAGCGACTAATGAAAAACTGTTTTTT
CDR3 protein: CASSFQGGATNEKLFF

clone size: .
J gene: TRBJ2-1
D gene: TRBD2
V gene: TRBV12-5
CDR3 DNA: TGTGCTAGTGGTTTGGTTATGCGGGGGTCCTACAATGAGCAGTTCTTC
CDR3 protein: CASGLVMRGSYNEQFF

clone size: .
J gene: TRBJ1-2
D gene: .
V gene: TRBV2
CDR3 DNA: TGTGCCAGCAGTGAAGGCGGGACATGGGACTACACCTTC
CDR3 protein: CASSEGGTWDYTF

clone size: once
J gene: TRBJ1-1
D gene: .
V gene: TRBV7-2
CDR3 DNA: TGTGCCAGCAGCTTAATGGGCGGGGCTTTCTTT
CDR3 protein: CASSLMGGAFF

clone size: .
J gene: TRBJ1-2
D gene: TRBD1
V gene: TRBV11-3
CDR3 DNA: TGTGCCAGCAGCTTACCAAAAGGACAGGCGGAAAACTATGGCTACACCTTC
CDR3 protein: CASSLPKGQAENYGYTF

clone size: .
J gene: TRBJ2-7
D gene: TRBD1
V gene: TRBV3-1/TRBV3-2
CDR3 DNA: TGTGCCAGCAGCCAAGCTGGGACAGATTACGAGCAGTACTTC
CDR3 protein: CASSQAGTDYEQYF

clone size: .
J gene: TRBJ1-2
D gene: .
V gene: TRBV5-1
CDR3 DNA: TGCGCCAGCAGCTTTGGAACAGGTCGAACTTATGGCTACACCTTC
CDR3 protein: CASSFGTGRTYGYTF

clone size: .
J gene: TRBJ1-3
D gene: .
V gene: TRBV4-1
CDR3 DNA: TGCGCCAGCAGCCAAGATATTGGGCACCACTTGGGAAACACCATATATTTT
CDR3 protein: CASSQDIGHHLGNTIYF

clone size: .
J gene: TRBJ1-1
D gene: .
V gene: TRBV19
CDR3 DNA: TGTGCCAGTAGTCCCCTGGGGACTGAAGCTTTCTTT
CDR3 protein: CASSPLGTEAFF

clone size: .
J gene: TRBJ1-4
D gene: TRBD1
V gene: TRBV29-1
CDR3 DNA: TGCAGCGTTTCTCGGACAGGTTCCCATAATGAAAAACTGTTTTTT
CDR3 protein: CSVSRTGSHNEKLFF

clone size: .
J gene: TRBJ1-3
D gene: .
V gene: TRBV19
CDR3 DNA: TGTGCCACCATTTCCAGGGGCTCGAGCTCTGGAAACACCATATATTTT
CDR3 protein: CATISRGSSSGNTIYF

clone size: .
J gene: TRBJ2-7
D gene: TRBD2
V gene: TRBV4-2
CDR3 DNA: TGTGCCAGCAGCCAAGAACTAGCGCGCGTGTCCTACGAGCAGTACTTC
CDR3 protein: CASSQELARVSYEQYF

clone size: .
J gene: TRBJ2-7
D gene: TRBD2
V gene: TRBV4-1
CDR3 DNA: TGCGCCAGCAGCCACGGGGGGAGATCCTCCTACGAGCAGTACTTC
CDR3 protein: CASSHGGRSSYEQYF

clone size: .
J gene: TRBJ1-2
D gene: .
V gene: TRBV9
CDR3 DNA: TGTGCCAGCAGCTCCCCCCGGGGGGGCGAGGGCTACACCTTC
CDR3 protein: CASSSPRGGEGYTF

clone size: .
J gene: TRBJ1-2
D gene: TRBD1
V gene: TRBV27
CDR3 DNA: TGTGCCAGCAGTTCCGGACAGGGTGGAGACTATGGCTACACCTTC
CDR3 protein: CASSSGQGGDYGYTF

clone size: .
J gene: TRBJ1-2
D gene: .
V gene: TRBV13
CDR3 DNA: TGTGCCAGCAGCTTAGGGTGGCGGACAGCAGACGGCTACACCTTC
CDR3 protein: CASSLGWRTADGYTF

clone size: .
J gene: TRBJ1-5
D gene: .
V gene: TRBV30
CDR3 DNA: TGTGCCTGGAGTCCTAGGGGGAGAGGAAATCAGCCCCAGCATTTT
CDR3 protein: CAWSPRGRGNQPQHF

clone size: .
J gene: TRBJ2-1
D gene: TRBD2
V gene: TRBV5-1
CDR3 DNA: TGCGCCAGCAGCCCCGGACTAGCGGGACGCAACAATGAGCAGTTCTTC
CDR3 protein: CASSPGLAGRNNEQFF

clone size: .
J gene: TRBJ2-3
D gene: .
V gene: TRBV5-4
CDR3 DNA: TGTGCCAGCAGCTCTCCCCCGGAGCAGTTCACAGATACGCAGTATTTT
CDR3 protein: CASSSPPEQFTDTQYF

clone size: .
J gene: TRBJ2-7
D gene: TRBD2
V gene: TRBV18
CDR3 DNA: TGTGCCAGCTCACCACCGCGGGGGTTCTCCTACGAGCAGTACTTC
CDR3 protein: CASSPPRGFSYEQYF

clone size: .
J gene: TRBJ1-2
D gene: .
V gene: TRBV5-6
CDR3 DNA: TGTGCCAGCTCAGGGTTATATGGCTACACCTTC
CDR3 protein: CASSGLYGYTF

clone size: .
J gene: TRBJ1-1
D gene: .
V gene: TRBV3-1/TRBV3-2
CDR3 DNA: TGTGCCAGCAGCCAAGTCGTTAACACTGAAGCTTTCTTT
CDR3 protein: CASSQVVNTEAFF

clone size: .
J gene: TRBJ1-3
D gene: .
V gene: TRBV5-1
CDR3 DNA: TGCGCCAGCAGCTTGGACACGGCAAACACCATATATTTT
CDR3 protein: CASSLDTANTIYF

clone size: .
J gene: TRBJ1-2
D gene: TRBD1
V gene: TRBV6-5
CDR3 DNA: TGTGCCAGCATGCTACAGGGGCAAAGGGGGTATGGCTACACCTTC
CDR3 protein: CASMLQGQRGYGYTF

clone size: .
J gene: TRBJ1-2
D gene: .
V gene: TRBV12-3/TRBV12-4
CDR3 DNA: .
CDR3 protein: CASSSSGGYTF

clone size: few
J gene: TRBJ1-2
D gene: .
V gene: TRBV7-8
CDR3 DNA: TGTGCCAGCAGCTTAGCAGGAGGGAATGGCTACACCTTC
CDR3 protein: CASSLAGGNGYTF

clone size: .
J gene: TRBJ2-7
D gene: TRBD2
V gene: TRBV5-1
CDR3 DNA: TGCGCCAGCCGGGAGCGGGAGGACATCCCAGGCTCCTACGAGCAGTACTTC
CDR3 protein: CASREREDIPGSYEQYF

clone size: .
J gene: TRBJ1-6
D gene: .
V gene: TRBV4-1
CDR3 DNA: TGCGCCAGCAGCTCGAGGGAAATGGCAGGGGTGAATTCACCCCTCCACTTT
CDR3 protein: CASSSREMAGVNSPLHF

clone size: .
J gene: TRBJ1-5
D gene: .
V gene: TRBV6-5
CDR3 DNA: TGTGCCAGCAGATTCGGGGGGATTAGCAATCAGCCCCAGCATTTT
CDR3 protein: CASRFGGISNQPQHF

clone size: .
J gene: TRBJ1-1
D gene: .
V gene: TRBV27
CDR3 DNA: TGTGCCAGCAGTTTACAAGGGGGGGCGGCTGAAGCTTTCTTT
CDR3 protein: CASSLQGGAAEAFF

clone size: .
J gene: TRBJ2-6
D gene: .
V gene: TRBV3-1/TRBV3-2
CDR3 DNA: TGTGCCAGCAGCGGGAACTCTGGGGCCAACGTCCTGACTTTC
CDR3 protein: CASSGNSGANVLTF

clone size: .
J gene: TRBJ2-2
D gene: .
V gene: TRBV19
CDR3 DNA: TGTGCCAGTAGTATAGTGAGTTCTAACACCGGGGAGCTGTTTTTT
CDR3 protein: CASSIVSSNTGELFF

clone size: .
J gene: TRBJ1-3
D gene: .
V gene: TRBV23-1
CDR3 DNA: TGCGCCAGCAGTCAAATCCCCAAGAGAGGGTGCGGTGGAAACACCATATATTTT
CDR3 protein: CASSQIPKRGCGGNTIYF

clone size: .
J gene: TRBJ1-1
D gene: TRBD1
V gene: TRBV7-9
CDR3 DNA: TGTGCCAGCAGCTTTTTCAGGGGGCGCGTGAACACTGAAGCTTTCTTT
CDR3 protein: CASSFFRGRVNTEAFF

clone size: .
J gene: TRBJ2-7
D gene: .
V gene: TRBV5-4
CDR3 DNA: TGTGCCAGCAGCTTGGCCGGCGGTTTAACCTACGAGCAGTACTTC
CDR3 protein: CASSLAGGLTYEQYF

clone size: many
J gene: TRBJ2-1
D gene: TRBD2
V gene: TRBV4-1
CDR3 DNA: TGCGCCAGCAACGGGGAGGGCCGTGGTGAGCAGTTCTTC
CDR3 protein: CASNGEGRGEQFF

clone size: .
J gene: TRBJ1-6
D gene: .
V gene: TRBV28
CDR3 DNA: TGTGCCACCGGTATTCTCGATTCACCCCTCCACTTT
CDR3 protein: CATGILDSPLHF

clone size: .
J gene: TRBJ1-1
D gene: .
V gene: TRBV5-1
CDR3 DNA: TGCGCCAGCAGCTGGGGCGGGACTTCGGACACTGAAGCTTTCTTT
CDR3 protein: CASSWGGTSDTEAFF

clone size: .
J gene: TRBJ2-7
D gene: TRBD1
V gene: TRBV6-5
CDR3 DNA: TGTGCCAGCAGGACGGGACAGGGCTCCTACGAGCAGTACTTC
CDR3 protein: CASRTGQGSYEQYF

clone size: .
J gene: TRBJ2-7
D gene: TRBD1
V gene: TRBV19
CDR3 DNA: TGTGCCAGTAGTCCCCGGGACAGGGTGTACGAGCAGTACTTC
CDR3 protein: CASSPRDRVYEQYF

clone size: .
J gene: TRBJ1-1
D gene: .
V gene: TRBV29-1
CDR3 DNA: TGCAGCGTTGCGGACACTGAAGCTTTCTTT
CDR3 protein: CSVADTEAFF

clone size: .
J gene: TRBJ2-2
D gene: TRBD2
V gene: TRBV29-1
CDR3 DNA: TGCAGCGTTCTAGTAGCGGGAGCGATCACCGGGGAGCTGTTTTTT
CDR3 protein: CSVLVAGAITGELFF

clone size: few
J gene: TRBJ1-1
D gene: TRBD1
V gene: TRBV29-1
CDR3 DNA: TGCAGCGTTGAATATCGGACAGGGGAGGAAGCTTTCTTT
CDR3 protein: CSVEYRTGEEAFF

clone size: few
J gene: TRBJ1-5
D gene: .
V gene: TRBV10-3
CDR3 DNA: TGTGCCATCAGTGAGGGGGGCCTGGGCAATCAGCCCCAGCATTTT
CDR3 protein: CAISEGGLGNQPQHF

clone size: .
J gene: TRBJ2-5
D gene: TRBD2
V gene: TRBV12-5
CDR3 DNA: TGTGCTAGTGGTTGGGGACTAGCGGGGGGCCCTTTCCAAGAGACCCAGTACTTC
CDR3 protein: CASGWGLAGGPFQETQYF

clone size: .
J gene: TRBJ2-1
D gene: .
V gene: TRBV4-1
CDR3 DNA: TGCGCCAGCAGCCTCTGGGGTAATGAGCAGTTCTTC
CDR3 protein: CASSLWGNEQFF

clone size: .
J gene: TRBJ1-2
D gene: .
V gene: TRBV5-1
CDR3 DNA: TGCGCCAGCAGCTCCGGGGCGGGCAGCCTGATAACCTATGGCTACACCTTC
CDR3 protein: CASSSGAGSLITYGYTF

clone size: .
J gene: TRBJ1-4
D gene: .
V gene: TRBV28
CDR3 DNA: TGTGCCAGCAGCCTGAACCCCACTAATGAAAAACTGTTTTTT
CDR3 protein: CASSLNPTNEKLFF

clone size: .
J gene: TRBJ1-5
D gene: .
V gene: TRBV10-3
CDR3 DNA: TGTGCCATCAGTGAGTCGAAGGGAAATAGCAATCAGCCCCAGCATTTT
CDR3 protein: CAISESKGNSNQPQHF

clone size: .
J gene: TRBJ1-2
D gene: .
V gene: TRBV2
CDR3 DNA: TGTGCCACTATACAATTAAGCTATGGCTACACCTTC
CDR3 protein: CATIQLSYGYTF

clone size: .
J gene: TRBJ2-3
D gene: TRBD2
V gene: TRBV2
CDR3 DNA: TGTGCCAGCAGTCCACTAGCGGGAGTCACAGATACGCAGTATTTT
CDR3 protein: CASSPLAGVTDTQYF

clone size: .
J gene: TRBJ1-2
D gene: .
V gene: TRBV20-1
CDR3 DNA: TGCAGTGCGGACAATTATGGCTACACCTTC
CDR3 protein: CSADNYGYTF